This TCR beta chain was observed in a study of radiation and T cells in renal cell carcinoma. Study as a whole: Nephrectomy followed 15 Gy stereotactic body radiation by 4 weeks.

Points from the study as a whole: From baseline, blood top tumor clonotypes peaked at 2 weeks post-radiation. Without pretreatment biopsies, baseline tumor clonotype presence was undetermined.

Trimming stripped 0 bases from V and 4 bases from J, with 7 bases between. The CDR3 runs to 14 residues. Germline V gives CDR1 SGDLS, CDR2 YYNGEE. Sequencing was performed with immunoSEQ multiplex PCR; in TCRdb, only in-frame clones are kept and a portion is missing. The data contain tens of thousands of clones, 82% of them singletons. The time point was: baseline pretreatment blood. Specified treatment: 15 Gy SBRT to primary tumor, nephrectomy 4 weeks later. The patient's renal cell carcinoma had clear cell pathology. Turning to this clone: Antigen unknown.

Sequenced material: blood, taken from a patient whose treatment included radiotherapy and nephrectomy. The rearrangement links TRBV9 to TRBJ1-4; no clear D. The clonotype comes from a man in his sixties with renal cell carcinoma. For the CDR3, the DNA is TGTGCCAGCAGCGTAGACAGTTTTAATGAAAAACTGTTTTTT. Encoded protein: CASSVDSFNEKLFF.